These T cell receptor beta chains were read from a single sample in a study of CXCR3-negative and CXCR3-positive naive CD8 T cells. From its re-call of the 5' RACE reads, TCRdb lists each CDR3 protein once, without DNA. The table lists 90,000 to 100,000 distinct CDR3 sequences, with less than 1.1% in the top ten. The sample was naive CXCR3+ CD8+ T cells from blood. These receptors were collected from a human donor in good health. Some clones in this sample may be carry-over from other donors' samples. Both conserved end residues are part of each CDR3.

CDR3 | J | V
CASSLTGGLNQPQHF | TRBJ1-5 | TRBV7-3
CASSSGGSSYNGQFF | TRBJ2-1 | TRBV7-7
CASSLRQETDTQYF | TRBJ2-3 | TRBV12-3/TRBV12-4
CASSYIQRGPLDNEQFF | TRBJ2-1 | TRBV6-2/TRBV6-3
CASSYPTDFYGYTF | TRBJ1-2 | TRBV6-2/TRBV6-3
CAISAERGDYNEQFF | TRBJ2-1 | TRBV10-3
CSVPRRGQNYGYTF | TRBJ1-2 | TRBV29-1
CSAPTPGLAISTDTQYF | TRBJ2-3 | TRBV20-1
CSARDPATSYNEQFF | TRBJ2-1 | TRBV20-1
CASRPGVAGSKNIQYF | TRBJ2-4 | TRBV12-3/TRBV12-4
CSVDDGYGYTF | TRBJ1-2 | TRBV29-1
CATSDFSGGAGNEQFF | TRBJ2-1 | TRBV24-1
CASSLWGGALSSYNEQFF | TRBJ2-1 | TRBV7-3
CASSLGPHYTGELFF | TRBJ2-2 | TRBV7-9
CASSYLAGVGTGELFF | TRBJ2-2 | TRBV5-1
CSAHAVDRDSSGANVLTF | TRBJ2-6 | TRBV20-1